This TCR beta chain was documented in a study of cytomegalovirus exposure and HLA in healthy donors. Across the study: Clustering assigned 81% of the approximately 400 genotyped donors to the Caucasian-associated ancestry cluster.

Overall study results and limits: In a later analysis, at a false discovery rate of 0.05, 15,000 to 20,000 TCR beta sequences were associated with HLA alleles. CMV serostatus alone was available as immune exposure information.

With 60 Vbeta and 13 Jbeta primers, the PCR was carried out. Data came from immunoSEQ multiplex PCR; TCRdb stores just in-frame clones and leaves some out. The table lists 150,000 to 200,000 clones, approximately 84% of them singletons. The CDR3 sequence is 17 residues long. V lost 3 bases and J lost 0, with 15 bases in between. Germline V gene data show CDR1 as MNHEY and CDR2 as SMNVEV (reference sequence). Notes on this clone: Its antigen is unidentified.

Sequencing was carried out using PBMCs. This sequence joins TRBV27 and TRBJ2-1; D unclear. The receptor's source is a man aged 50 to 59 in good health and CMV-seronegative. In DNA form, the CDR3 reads TGTGCCAGCAGTTTTCTGAGGCCTCCTATCTCCTACAATGAGCAGTTCTTC. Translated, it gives CASSFLRPPISYNEQFF.